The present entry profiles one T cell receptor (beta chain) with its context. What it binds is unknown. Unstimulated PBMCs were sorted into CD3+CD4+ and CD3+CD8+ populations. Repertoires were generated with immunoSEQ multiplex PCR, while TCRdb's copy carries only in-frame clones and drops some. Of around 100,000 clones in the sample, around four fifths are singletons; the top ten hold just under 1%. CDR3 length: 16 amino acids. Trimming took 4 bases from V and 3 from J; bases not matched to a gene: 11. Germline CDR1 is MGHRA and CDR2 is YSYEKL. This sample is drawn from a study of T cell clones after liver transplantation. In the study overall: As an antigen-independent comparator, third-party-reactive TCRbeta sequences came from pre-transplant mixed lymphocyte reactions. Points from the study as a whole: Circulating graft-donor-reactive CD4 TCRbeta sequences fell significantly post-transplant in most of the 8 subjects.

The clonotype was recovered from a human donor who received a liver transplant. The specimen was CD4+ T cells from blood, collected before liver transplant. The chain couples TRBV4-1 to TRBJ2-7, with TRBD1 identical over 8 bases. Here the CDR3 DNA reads TGCGCCAGCAGCCTAAGGACAGGGCAAAAGGTCTACGAGCAGTACTTC. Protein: CASSLRTGQKVYEQYF.